Below are 13 T cell receptor beta chains sequenced from a single sample in a study of T cell responses to AZD1222 COVID-19 vaccine. Profiling relied on immunoSEQ multiplex PCR, and the TCRdb table lists in-frame clones only, not all of them. The sample table includes some 150,000 clones. Input material: peripheral blood. These receptors were collected from an adult in good health.

The chain employs TRBV3-1 (or the pseudogene TRBV3-2) and TRBJ2-2; 12 nucleotides match TRBD1. The CDR3 runs 16 residues. CDR1 and CDR2 (germline): LGHDT, YNNKEL (reference sequence). V lost 5 bases, J lost 6 bases, and 7 bases stayed unmatched. CDR3 coding DNA: TGTGCCAGCAGCTCACCGGGACAGGGGGCGCCCGGGGAGCTGTTTTTT. The encoded protein is CASSSPGQGAPGELFF.

This chain joins TRBV18 and TRBJ1-2, with D unclear. Germline values: CDR1 KGHSH, CDR2 LQKENI. V shed 2 bases and J shed 2 bases, with 6 bases lying between them. CDR3 length: 13 amino acids. The CDR3 nucleotides are TGTGCCAGCTCACCAGGGGAGAACTATGGCTACACCTTC. Translation gives CASSPGENYGYTF.

V usage is TRBV28 and J usage is TRBJ1-2, with D perhaps TRBD1 (6 bases). This CDR3 spans 15 amino acids. The V and J ends lost 7 bases and 0 bases respectively, with 15 bases between them. CDR1 is MDHEN and CDR2 is SYDVKM in the germline V gene. CDR3 nucleotides: TGTGCCAGCACCCCGGGGGCAGCCACTAACTATGGCTACACCTTC. Its translation: CASTPGAATNYGYTF.

The chain is built from TRBV27 and TRBJ2-1, with a weak D call TRBD1 (6 bases). The CDR3 consists of 22 residues. Deletions cut 0 bases from V and 4 bases from J, with 31 bases between. Germline values: CDR1 MNHEY, CDR2 SMNVEV (reference sequence). As DNA, the CDR3 is TGTGCCAGCAGTTTATCGCCCTACGACCCCGACAGGCCCAGGGGTTTTTACAATGAGCAGTTCTTC. It specifies CASSLSPYDPDRPRGFYNEQFF.

The chain combines TRBV18 with TRBJ1-2; 9 positions agree with TRBD1. Germline V gene sequence: CDR1 KGHSH, CDR2 LQKENI. The CDR3 covers 14 residues. J was trimmed by 4 bases and V by 1 base; bases with no gene match: 1. CDR3 nucleotides: TGTGCCAGCTCACCACGGGACAGGGTCTATGGCTACACCTTC. Its translation is CASSPRDRVYGYTF.

V usage is TRBV2 and J usage is TRBJ2-5, with D possibly matching TRBD2 (6 bases). The CDR3 runs 13 residues. The V end lost 8 bases, the J end lost 2 bases, and 12 bases lay between the germline ends. Germline V CDR1 and CDR2: SNHLY, FYNNEI. CDR3 amino acids: CASCGESQETQYF. CDR3 in DNA: TGTGCCAGCTGCGGGGAGTCGCAAGAGACCCAGTACTTC.

The rearrangement uses TRBV19 and TRBJ2-6; D gene ambiguous. CDR1 and CDR2 from the germline V gene are LNHDA and SQIVND (reference sequence). The CDR3 has 16 amino acids. Deletions cut 6 bases from V and 0 bases from J, with 12 bases between. Here the CDR3 reads CASRGSSYSGANVLTF. The CDR3 region has the DNA TGTGCCAGTAGAGGCTCATCCTACTCTGGGGCCAACGTCCTGACTTTC. The full variable domain, rest sourced from reference TRBV19 and TRBJ2-6, is DGGITQSPKYLFRKEGQNVTLSCEQNLNHDAMYWYRQDPGQGLRLIYYSQIVNDFQKGDIAEGYSVSREKKESFPLTVTSAQKNPTAFYLCASRGSSYSGANVLTFGAGSRLTVL.

The chain couples TRBV2 to TRBJ1-1; D gene ambiguous. Germline loops: CDR1 SNHLY, CDR2 FYNNEI. V lost 4 bases to trimming and J lost 1 base, with 10 bases between them. The CDR3 length is 14 residues. CDR3 bases: TGTGCCAGCAGTGGAAGGTACAGGAACACTGAAGCTTTCTTT. This gives the protein CASSGRYRNTEAFF.

The chain couples TRBV7-2 to TRBJ2-7; TRBD1 matches 11 bases. The V and J ends lost 2 bases and 7 bases, in that order; junction bases with no gene match: 10. The germline V gene has CDR1 SGHTA and CDR2 FQGNSA. CDR3 length equals 16 residues. The CDR3 is CASSLIGTGGSGEQYF. The CDR3 DNA reads as TGTGCCAGCAGCTTAATTGGGACAGGGGGAAGTGGTGAGCAGTACTTC.

This rearrangement joins TRBV2 to TRBJ1-4, with D hard to call. From germline, CDR1 is SNHLY and CDR2 FYNNEI. Deletions cut 4 bases from V and 8 bases from J, with 5 bases between. The CDR3 is 11 amino acids. In DNA, the CDR3 is TGTGCCAGCAGTGGTGAAGAAAAACTGTTTTTT. It yields the protein CASSGEEKLFF.

The V gene is TRBV11-3, the J gene TRBJ1-1, with D unresolved. Trimming took 3 bases from V and 1 from J, leaving 9 bases between them. CDR1 SGHNT and CDR2 YENEEA come from the germline V gene. This CDR3 has 14 amino acids. CDR3 sequence reads: CASSLTRSNTEAFF. CDR3 DNA: TGTGCCAGCAGCTTGACCCGATCGAACACTGAAGCTTTCTTT.

This rearrangement joins TRBV7-2 to TRBJ2-7, with a tentative D call TRBD1 (5 bases). CDR1 is SGHTA, CDR2 FQGNSA, per germline. The CDR3 covers 13 residues. V gave up 3 bases and J gave up 0 bases, with 6 bases separating them. CDR3 loop: CASSFRDSYEQYF. The CDR3 DNA sequence: TGTGCCAGCAGCTTCAGGGACTCCTACGAGCAGTACTTC. Full variable domain (outside the CDR3, taken from reference TRBV7-2 and TRBJ2-7): GAGVSQSPSNKVTEKGKDVELRCDPISGHTALYWYRQSLGQGLEFLIYFQGNSAPDKSGLPSDRFSAERTGGSVSTLTIQRTQQEDSAVYLCASSFRDSYEQYFGPGTRLTVT.

The chain recombines TRBV4-1 with TRBJ1-5, with D unresolved. Per germline, CDR1 MGHRA and CDR2 YSYEKL. V gave up 1 base and J gave up 6 bases, with 10 bases separating them. This CDR3 spans 14 amino acids. The CDR3 spells CASSQAPGSQPQHF. The CDR3 bases are TGCGCCAGCAGCCAAGCCCCGGGGTCTCAGCCCCAGCATTTT.